The 12 T cell receptor beta chains reported below all come from one sample, sequenced in a study of T cells after yellow fever vaccination. TCRdb redid the calling of the 5' RACE reads with MiXCR, one entry per CDR3 protein. The data show hundreds of thousands of distinct CDR3 sequences, roughly 13% seen once. The source was PBMCs, collected on the day of the yellow fever booster vaccination. Receptor source: a man between 25 and 39 years old who received the YFV17D yellow fever vaccine.

The rearrangement links TRBV28 to TRBJ1-1; D is perhaps TRBD1 (5 bases). The CDR3 extends over 17 amino acids. In germline, CDR1 is MDHEN, CDR2 SYDVKM. V was trimmed by 6 bases and J by 1 base, leaving 21 bases between them. The CDR3: CASSYSGRVGGNTEAFF. The CDR3 nucleotides are TGTGCCAGCAGCTACTCCGGAAGGGTGGGGGGGAACACTGAAGCTTTCTTT.

This clonotype has a handful of counts. This chain uses TRBV7-2 with TRBJ1-4, with D tentatively TRBD1 (5 bases). Germline CDR1 reads SGHTA; CDR2 reads FQGNSA. This CDR3 is 15 amino acids long. The V and J ends lost 3 bases and 0 bases respectively, with 8 bases between them. The CDR3 region has the DNA TGTGCCAGCAGCTTTGGGGCTGCAACTAATGAAAAACTGTTTTTT. Amino acids: CASSFGAATNEKLFF.

This clonotype was counted only a few times. This chain uses TRBV4-3 with TRBJ2-5, with 8 positions matching TRBD2. Germline assignment: CDR1 LGHNA and CDR2 YSLEER. The junction had 14 bases not matched to a gene; V was cut back by 1 base and J by 7 bases. This CDR3 is 17 amino acids long. This CDR3 is CASSQVVSGAPGGTQYF. The DNA of the CDR3 is TGCGCCAGCAGCCAAGTTGTTAGCGGGGCCCCCGGGGGGACCCAGTACTTC.

This clonotype showed up just a few times. The chain links TRBV7-2 to TRBJ2-3; D is unclear. Trimming took off 4 bases at V and 1 base at J, with 9 bases between the two ends. The CDR3 is 14 residues long. Germline CDR1 is SGHTA and CDR2 is FQGNSA. The CDR3 region has the DNA TGTGCCAGCAGCTCCCGCCCCCGCACAGATACGCAGTATTTT. Protein sequence: CASSSRPRTDTQYF.

In this sample, this clonotype turned up a few times. The chain couples TRBV7-8 to TRBJ2-1; 8 nucleotides match TRBD2. From germline, CDR1 is SGHVS and CDR2 FQNEAQ. The CDR3 runs to 15 residues. V was clipped by 6 bases and J by 4 bases; unmatched bases: 8. The CDR3 reads CASRPTSGDYNEQFF. The CDR3 DNA is TGTGCCAGCAGACCCACTAGCGGAGATTACAATGAGCAGTTCTTC.

This clonotype was counted a few times. The chain is built from TRBV29-1 and TRBJ1-1; the D is unclear. The CDR3 sequence is 12 residues long. Germline-derived CDR1 and CDR2 are SQVTM and ANQGSEA. Trimming took off 5 bases at V and 1 base at J, with 8 bases between the two ends. CDR3 nucleotides: TGCAGCGTTATCACCGGGAACACTGAAGCTTTCTTT. Translation: CSVITGNTEAFF.

This clonotype has more than one count but fewer than ten. CDR3 region: CASSRAPGTEAFF. The CDR3 nucleotides are TGTGCCAGCTCGCGGGCCCCCGGCACTGAAGCTTTCTTT. The chain couples TRBV12-3 or TRBV12-4 to TRBJ1-1; D unclear. Trimming shortened V by 8 bases and J by 4 bases, and 14 bases separated the two germline ends. CDR3 length equals 13 residues.

In its sample, this clonotype was seen a few times. This chain joins TRBV7-2 and TRBJ2-5; D is possibly TRBD1 or TRBD2 (5 bases each). The CDR3 spans 15 residues. V lost 0 bases, J lost 4 bases, and 12 bases lay in between. Germline V gene data show CDR1 as SGHTA and CDR2 as FQGNSA. CDR3 bases: TGTGCCAGCAGCTTAGCAAAGGGGACGGGAGAGACCCAGTACTTC. Amino acid sequence: CASSLAKGTGETQYF.

This clonotype was counted only a few times. The rearrangement joins TRBV7-2 to TRBJ2-1; TRBD1 or TRBD2 may be the D gene (5 bases each). There are 17 residues in the CDR3. Germline V gene data show CDR1 as SGHTA and CDR2 as FQGNSA. V was clipped by 4 bases and J by 4 bases, with 20 bases between them. CDR3 nucleotide sequence: TGTGCCAGCAGCTCGTCGCCCGGGACGCCAGGGTACAATGAGCAGTTCTTC. Protein product: CASSSSPGTPGYNEQFF.

The genes are TRBV7-6 and TRBJ2-2; TRBD2 matches 8 bases. Germline assignment: CDR1 SGHVS and CDR2 FNYEAQ. J gave up 5 bases and V 6 bases, and 11 bases lay outside the gene matches. The CDR3 totals 16 residues. DNA of the CDR3: TGTGCCAGCAGTGCGCTAGACGGGAGGGTAACCGGGGAGCTGTTTTTT. Protein sequence: CASSALDGRVTGELFF.

This clonotype was seen a handful of times. This sequence joins TRBV9 and TRBJ2-7; D uncertain. The CDR3 loop spans 14 amino acids. The V end lost 0 bases, the J end lost 1 base, and 8 bases lay between the germline ends. Per germline, CDR1 SGDLS and CDR2 YYNGEE. In DNA form, the CDR3 reads TGTGCCAGCAGCGTAGGGGGTATTTCCTACGAGCAGTACTTC. Amino acid sequence: CASSVGGISYEQYF.

CDR3 amino acids: CASSLTFGETQYF. The DNA of the CDR3 is TGTGCCAGCAGCTTAACGTTCGGAGAGACCCAGTACTTC. J is TRBJ2-5 and V is TRBV7-2; D gene uncertain. Germline V CDR1 and CDR2: SGHTA, FQGNSA. The CDR3 is 13 residues long. V was clipped by 2 bases and J by 4 bases, with 8 bases between them.